This T cell receptor beta chain was recovered during a study of shared clonotypes between healthy human individuals. Assay used: immunoSEQ multiplex PCR; TCRdb lists only in-frame clones, some missing. The sample consists of about 700,000 clones, approximately 90% of them appearing once. The CDR3 loop spans 13 amino acids. Trimming took 6 bases from V and 1 from J, leaving 9 bases between them. Germline values: CDR1 SNHLY, CDR2 FYNNEI. CD45RO-negative, CCR7-positively selected cells formed the naive CD8 fraction, excluding terminally differentiated effector memory CD45RA+ cells. Study observations and caveats: The sampled material consisted only of blood, and tissue repertoires are likely to differ.

This clone was seen a single time. What it binds is not known. The chain is built from TRBV2 and TRBJ2-5, with D hard to call. This TCR was sampled from a man aged 30-40 years in good health. The sequenced material came from naive CD8+ T cells sorted from blood. The CDR3, as DNA: TGTGCCAGCAGATCAGACCGCCAAGAGACCCAGTACTTC. It encodes CASRSDRQETQYF.